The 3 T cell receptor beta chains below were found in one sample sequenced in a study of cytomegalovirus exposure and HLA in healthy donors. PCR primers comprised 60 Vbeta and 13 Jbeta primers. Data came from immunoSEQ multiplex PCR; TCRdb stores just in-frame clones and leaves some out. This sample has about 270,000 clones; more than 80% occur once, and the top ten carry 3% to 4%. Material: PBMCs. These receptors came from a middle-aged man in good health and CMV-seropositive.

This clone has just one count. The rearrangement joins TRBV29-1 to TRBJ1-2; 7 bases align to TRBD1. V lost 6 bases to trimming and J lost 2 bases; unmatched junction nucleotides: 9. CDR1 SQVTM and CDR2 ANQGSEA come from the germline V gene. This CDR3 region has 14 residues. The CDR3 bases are TGCAGCGTCGGCCCGGGACAGATGAACTATGGCTACACCTTC. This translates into CSVGPGQMNYGYTF.

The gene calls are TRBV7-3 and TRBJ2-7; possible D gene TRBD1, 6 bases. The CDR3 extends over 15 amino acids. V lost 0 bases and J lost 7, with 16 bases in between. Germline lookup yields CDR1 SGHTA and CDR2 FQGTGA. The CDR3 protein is CASSLTAQGSGEQYF. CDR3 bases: TGTGCCAGCAGCTTAACGGCCCAGGGGTCAGGGGAGCAGTACTTC.

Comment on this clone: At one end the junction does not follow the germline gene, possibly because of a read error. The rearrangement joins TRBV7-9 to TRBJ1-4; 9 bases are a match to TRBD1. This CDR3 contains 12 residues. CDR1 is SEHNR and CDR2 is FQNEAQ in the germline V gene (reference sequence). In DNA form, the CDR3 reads TGTTCCAGCGGGACAGGGCGCGAAAAACTGTTTTTT. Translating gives CSSGTGREKLFF. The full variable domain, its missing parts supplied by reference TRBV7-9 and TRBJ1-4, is DTGVSQNPRHKITKRGQNVTFRCDPISEHNRLYWYRQTLGQGPEFLTYFQNEAQLEKSRLLSDRFSAERPKGSFSTLEIQRTEQGDSAMYLCSSGTGREKLFFGSGTQLSVL.